This entry lists 4 T cell receptor beta chains sequenced from one sample in a study of blood T cell repertoires in COVID-19 (dated by TCRdb to 2020 to 2022). Libraries were constructed by the immunoSEQ multiplex PCR assay. TCRdb provides this immuneACCESS table in a form limited to in-frame rearrangements. Some clones are lacking; in checked studies, under half of them reflect an unresolved V gene, and why the rest are absent is not known. The table for this sample lists just over 80,000 clones; around 89% of them were counted only once. The ten largest clonotypes hold 1.2% of the sample. Material: PBMCs or T cells enriched from blood (not recorded which). The receptors originated from a woman aged 50 to 65 with acute COVID-19.

The chain has TRBV24-1 and TRBJ1-2, with 8 bases that match TRBD1. The CDR3 has 13 residues. CDR1 KGHDR and CDR2 SFDVKD come from the germline V gene. Trimming at V came to 8 bases and at J to 8 bases, leaving 9 bases not matched to a gene. CDR3: CATTADREGGYTF. For the CDR3, the DNA is TGTGCCACCACAGCGGACAGGGAGGGAGGCTACACCTTC.

This chain connects TRBV5-1 to TRBJ2-7, with 7 positions matching TRBD1. Germline CDR1 and CDR2: SGHRS and YFSETQ. This CDR3 spans 15 amino acids. Germline trimming cut 3 bases from V and 1 base from J; bases unmatched to any gene: 7. The CDR3 DNA reads TGCGCCAGCAGCTCCTCCCCGACAGGGTCCTACGAGCAGTACTTC. Protein: CASSSSPTGSYEQYF. The whole variable domain, remainder taken from reference TRBV5-1 and TRBJ2-7, is KAGVTQTPRYLIKTRGQQVTLSCSPISGHRSVSWYQQTPGQGLQFLFEYFSETQRNKGNFPGRFSGRQFSNSRSEMNVSTLELGDSALYLCASSSSPTGSYEQYFGPGTRLTVT.

The chain is built from TRBV28 and TRBJ1-3; 7 bases agree with TRBD1. This CDR3 is built from 15 residues. Germline lookup yields CDR1 MDHEN and CDR2 SYDVKM. With 6 bases clipped from V and 1 base from J, the junction kept 6 bases outside the gene matches. The CDR3 DNA reads as TGTGCCAGCAGCCCAGTGACAGGGTCTGGAAACACCATATATTTT. This gives the protein CASSPVTGSGNTIYF.

J is TRBJ1-2 and V is TRBV14, with 11 nucleotides matching TRBD1. Germline V gene sequence: CDR1 SGHDN, CDR2 FVKESK. Losses at the gene ends were 5 bases for V and 8 bases for J; bases not matched to a gene: 10. The CDR3 loop spans 15 amino acids. CDR3 sequence: CASSIRRGQGEGYTF. CDR3 sequence (DNA): TGTGCCAGCAGCATCCGGCGGGGACAGGGGGAAGGCTACACCTTC.